What follows are 22 T cell receptor beta chains derived from one specimen sequenced in a study of vaccination and CD4 T cells after COVID-19. Sequenced with the Oncomine TCR Beta short-read assay was DNA taken from cultured CD4+ T cells. TCRdb recomputed calls from the PCR reads with MiXCR, one row per CDR3 protein. The profile shows roughly 15,000 distinct CDR3 sequences, around two fifths of them singletons. These receptors have no known antigen. Treatment reported: roughly 10-day PBMC culture with coronavirus spike peptide pools or control peptides (ViraFEST assay). Specimen: CD4+ T cells from blood, cultured in vitro. These receptors were collected from a human donor who had recovered from COVID-19.

The V call is TRBV4-3, the J call TRBJ1-3; D is ambiguous. The germline CDR1 and CDR2 sequences are LGHNA and YSLEER. The CDR3 runs 17 residues. With 0 bases removed from V and 0 bases from J, the gap between germline ends came to 12 bases. CDR3 nucleotide sequence: TGCGCCAGCAGCCAAGATCTACCCTCGAGCTCTGGAAACACCATATATTTT. Its translation is CASSQDLPSSSGNTIYF.

In its sample, this clonotype was seen a few times. The chain is built from TRBV6-2 or TRBV6-3 and TRBJ2-1, with D perhaps TRBD1 or TRBD2 (5 bases each). The CDR3 covers 16 residues. Germline V gives CDR1 MNHEY, CDR2 SVGEGT. V dropped 6 bases and J dropped 0 bases, with 15 bases sitting between them. CDR3 residues: CASRSRDPDSYNEQFF. As DNA, the CDR3 is TGTGCCAGCAGATCCCGGGACCCCGACTCCTACAATGAGCAGTTCTTC.

This clonotype was counted between two and nine times. The chain employs TRBV6-2 or TRBV6-3 and TRBJ1-2; D remains unclear. The germline V gene has CDR1 MNHEY and CDR2 SVGEGT. The CDR3 runs to 11 residues. V lost 4 bases and J lost 5, with 5 bases in between. DNA for the CDR3: TGTGCCAGCAGTTCTGGATATGGCTACACCTTC. It codes for CASSSGYGYTF.

This rearrangement joins TRBV2 to TRBJ1-1; 11 bases agree with TRBD1. Germline V gene data show CDR1 as SNHLY and CDR2 as FYNNEI. CDR3 length: 15 amino acids. J lost 5 bases, V lost 4 bases, and 6 bases had no gene match. The CDR3 DNA follows: TGTGCCAGCAGTGGGGACAGGGGGTTTAAGACTGAAGCTTTCTTT. Amino acid sequence: CASSGDRGFKTEAFF.

The J gene is TRBJ2-1, the V gene TRBV11-3; D not resolved. This CDR3 is 13 amino acids long. Deletions cut 5 bases from V and 5 bases from J, with 10 bases between. Germline loops: CDR1 SGHNT, CDR2 YENEEA. The CDR3 protein is CASSPPADNEQFF. The DNA for the CDR3 is TGTGCCAGCAGCCCACCGGCCGACAATGAGCAGTTCTTC.

In its sample, this clonotype was seen once. The V and J genes are TRBV4-1 and TRBJ1-3; 9 bases map to TRBD1. CDR3 length: 16 amino acids. Per the germline V gene, CDR1 is MGHRA and CDR2 is YSYEKL. J gave up 4 bases and V 2 bases, and 6 bases lay outside the gene matches. This chain's CDR3 is CASSQPGTGRGNTIYF. CDR3 DNA: TGCGCCAGCAGCCAACCCGGGACAGGGCGCGGAAACACCATATATTTT.

CDR3 protein: CASSDSSYNSPLHF. In DNA, the CDR3 is TGCGCCAGCAGCGACAGCTCCTATAATTCACCCCTCCACTTT. The V call is TRBV5-1, the J call TRBJ1-6, with D tentatively TRBD1 (5 bases). The CDR3 totals 14 residues. V lost 4 bases and J lost 0, with 5 bases in between. Germline lookup yields CDR1 SGHRS and CDR2 YFSETQ.

In the case of this clonotype: Likely a read error: the CDR3 ends without its conserved phenylalanine or tryptophan. The CDR3 here is CASSLVGGKNGYTS. The CDR3 coding sequence is TGTGCCAGCAGCTTAGTTGGTGGGAAGAATGGCTACACCTCC. V usage is TRBV7-8 and J usage is TRBJ1-2, with unresolved D. Germline CDR1 is SGHVS and CDR2 is FQNEAQ. Trimming cost V 1 base and J 6 bases, with 12 bases left between them. The CDR3 runs to 14 residues.

The rearrangement links TRBV5-1 to TRBJ2-5; D not resolved. CDR3 length equals 14 residues. Trimming cost V 1 base and J 3 bases, with 10 bases left between them. Germline V lookup: CDR1 SGHRS, CDR2 YFSETQ. The chain's CDR3 is CASSLMRMEETQYF. The CDR3 DNA follows: TGCGCCAGCAGCTTGATGAGGATGGAAGAGACCCAGTACTTC.

This chain joins TRBV20-1 and TRBJ1-3; D ambiguous. Germline CDR1 and CDR2: DFQATT and SNEGSKA (reference sequence). The CDR3 totals 12 residues. V lost 8 bases to trimming and J lost 8 bases, with 16 bases between them. The CDR3 bases are TGCAGTTCCCCCCGGGGTGGGGACACCATATATTTT. Translating gives CSSPRGGDTIYF.

This clonotype appeared a few times. This chain links TRBV6-1 with TRBJ1-1, with 8 bases aligning to TRBD1. The CDR3 runs 15 residues. The V gene's germline CDR1 is MNHNS and CDR2 SASEGT. Germline trimming cut 4 bases from V and 4 bases from J; bases unmatched to any gene: 8. CDR3 loop: CASSGTGLRSTEAFF. Here the CDR3 DNA reads TGTGCCAGCAGTGGGACAGGGCTTAGGAGCACTGAAGCTTTCTTT.

This clonotype was counted a few times. J is TRBJ2-4 and V is TRBV6-5, with D unresolved. The CDR3 spans 16 residues. Germline CDR1 MNHEY, CDR2 SVGAGI. V lost 0 bases and J lost 8, with 17 bases in between. The CDR3 region is CASSYSMASTPHIQYF. The CDR3 DNA sequence: TGTGCCAGCAGTTACTCGATGGCCTCTACCCCACACATTCAGTACTTC.

This clonotype was detected a few times. The chain carries TRBV21-1 and TRBJ2-1; the table names TRBD2, a call not compared with the DNA. TRBV21-1 is a recognized pseudogene. CDR3 length: 17 amino acids. The CDR3 DNA reads TGTGCCAGCAGCAAAGAGCGGGTCCAGGGAGGGGAGAATGAGCAGTTCTTC. This translates into CASSKERVQGGENEQFF.

The chain uses TRBV6-5 and TRBJ2-5; D not resolved. The CDR3 runs to 15 residues. The V end lost 1 base, the J end lost 2 bases, and 11 bases lay between the germline ends. Germline CDR1 and CDR2: MNHEY and SVGAGI. The CDR3 sequence is CASSYCRQPQETQYF. Here the CDR3 DNA reads TGTGCCAGCAGTTACTGCCGACAACCTCAAGAGACCCAGTACTTC.

The CDR3 loop is CSAQLQGQAFF. CDR3 DNA sequence: TGCAGTGCTCAGCTCCAGGGCCAAGCTTTCTTT. The rearrangement uses TRBV20-1 and TRBJ1-1, with D possibly TRBD1 on 5 matching bases. Per the germline V gene, CDR1 is DFQATT and CDR2 is SNEGSKA (reference sequence). The CDR3 consists of 11 residues. Between the trimmed V and J ends, which lost 5 bases and 9 bases, there was a span of 13 bases.

This clonotype was detected only once. This chain connects TRBV20-1 to TRBJ2-1; D is perhaps TRBD1 (6 bases). Germline CDR1 and CDR2: DFQATT and SNEGSKA (reference sequence). V was clipped by 3 bases and J by 3 bases, with 15 bases between them. The CDR3 contains 15 residues. CDR3 sequence reads: CSARPAGAGYNEQFF. For the CDR3, the DNA is TGCAGTGCTAGGCCCGCAGGGGCCGGCTACAATGAGCAGTTCTTC.

J is TRBJ2-5 and V is TRBV12-1; the table's D gene call, TRBD1, was not cross checked with the DNA. TRBV12-1 is noted as a pseudogene. The CDR3 has 15 residues. CDR3 region: CATFQRGPRGETQYF. In nucleotides, the CDR3 is TGTGCCACTTTTCAAAGGGGACCCCGGGGAGAGACCCAGTACTTC.

The rearrangement links TRBV19 to TRBJ1-3; 7 bases fit TRBD1. The germline V gene encodes CDR1 LNHDA and CDR2 SQIVND (reference sequence). The CDR3 has 16 residues. V shed 5 bases, J shed 0 bases, and the junction held 7 bases outside the gene matches. The DNA of the CDR3 is TGTGCCAGTAGTTCCCAGGGGGTACGCTCTGGAAACACCATATATTTT. Amino acid sequence: CASSSQGVRSGNTIYF.

This clonotype came up a few times. The chain employs TRBV6-5 and TRBJ2-6; no reliable D call. Looked up from germline, CDR1 is MNHEY and CDR2 is SVGAGI. The CDR3 has 13 amino acids. The V and J ends lost 4 bases and 2 bases respectively, with 3 bases between them. The CDR3 loop is CASSSPGANVLTF. Here the CDR3 DNA reads TGTGCCAGCAGTTCACCTGGGGCCAACGTCCTGACTTTC.

The chain employs TRBV2 and TRBJ2-1; TRBD1 agrees at 11 bases. The CDR3 runs to 14 residues. With V trimmed by 7 bases and J by 9 bases, 8 bases remained unmatched. Germline V gives CDR1 SNHLY, CDR2 FYNNEI. The CDR3 sequence: CASIRDRGSGEQFF. The CDR3 nucleotides are TGTGCCAGCATCCGGGACAGGGGGTCGGGTGAGCAGTTCTTC.

This clonotype has a handful of counts. The V gene is TRBV6-2 or TRBV6-3, the J gene TRBJ2-7; D may match TRBD1 or TRBD2 (5 bases each). V dropped 7 bases and J dropped 6 bases, with 16 bases sitting between them. Germline V gene sequence: CDR1 MNHEY, CDR2 SVGEGT. This CDR3 is 13 amino acids long. The CDR3 reads CASTTTGRVEQYF. CDR3 sequence (DNA): TGTGCCAGCACGACCACGGGGCGGGTCGAGCAGTACTTC.

This clonotype was seen a single time. The chain is built from TRBV19 and TRBJ1-2; D gene unclear. The CDR3 is 12 amino acids. Germline assignment: CDR1 LNHDA and CDR2 SQIVND (reference sequence). Trimming pared 4 bases from V and 6 bases from J, leaving 9 bases between. CDR3 sequence reads: CASSRRENGYTF. The CDR3 nucleotides read TGTGCCAGTAGTAGGCGGGAAAATGGCTACACCTTC. Using reference TRBV19 and TRBJ1-2 for the parts outside the CDR3, the full variable domain is DGGITQSPKYLFRKEGQNVTLSCEQNLNHDAMYWYRQDPGQGLRLIYYSQIVNDFQKGDIAEGYSVSREKKESFPLTVTSAQKNPTAFYLCASSRRENGYTFGSGTRLTVV.